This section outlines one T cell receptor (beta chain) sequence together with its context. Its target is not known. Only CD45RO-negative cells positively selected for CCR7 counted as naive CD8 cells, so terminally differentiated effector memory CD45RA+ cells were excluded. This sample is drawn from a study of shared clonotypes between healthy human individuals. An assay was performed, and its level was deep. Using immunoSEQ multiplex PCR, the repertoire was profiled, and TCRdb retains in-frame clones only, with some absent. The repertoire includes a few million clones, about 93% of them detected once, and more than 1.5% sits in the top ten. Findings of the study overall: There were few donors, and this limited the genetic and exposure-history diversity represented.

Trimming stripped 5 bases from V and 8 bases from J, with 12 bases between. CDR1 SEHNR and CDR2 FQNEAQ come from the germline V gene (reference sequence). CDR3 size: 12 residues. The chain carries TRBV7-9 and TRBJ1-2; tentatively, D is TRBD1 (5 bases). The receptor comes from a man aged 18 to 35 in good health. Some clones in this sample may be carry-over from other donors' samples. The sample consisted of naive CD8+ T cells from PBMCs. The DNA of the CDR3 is TGTGCCAGCAGCCGGGGCGGTATCGGCTACACCTTC. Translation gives CASSRGGIGYTF.